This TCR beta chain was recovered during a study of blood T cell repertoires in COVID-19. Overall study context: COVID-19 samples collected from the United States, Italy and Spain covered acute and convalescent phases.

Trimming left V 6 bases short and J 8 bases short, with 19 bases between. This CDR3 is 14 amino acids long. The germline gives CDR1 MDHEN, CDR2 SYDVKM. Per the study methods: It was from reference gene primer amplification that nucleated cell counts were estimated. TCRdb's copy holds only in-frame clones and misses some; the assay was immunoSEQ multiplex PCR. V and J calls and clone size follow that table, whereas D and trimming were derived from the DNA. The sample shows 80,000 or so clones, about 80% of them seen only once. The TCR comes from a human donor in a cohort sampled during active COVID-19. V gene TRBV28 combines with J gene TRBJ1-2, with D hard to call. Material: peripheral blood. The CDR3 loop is CASSAPGGPRGYTF. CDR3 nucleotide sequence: TGTGCCAGCAGCGCCCCGGGCGGGCCGAGGGGCTACACCTTC.